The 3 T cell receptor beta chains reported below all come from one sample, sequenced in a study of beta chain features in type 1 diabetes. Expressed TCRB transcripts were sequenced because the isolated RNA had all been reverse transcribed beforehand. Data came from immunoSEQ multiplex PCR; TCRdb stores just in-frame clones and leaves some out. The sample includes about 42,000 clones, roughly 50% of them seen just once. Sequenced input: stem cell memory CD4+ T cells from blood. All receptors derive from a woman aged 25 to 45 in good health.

CDR3 protein: CASSTGWSQPQHF. The CDR3 DNA follows: TGTGCCAGCTCGACAGGCTGGAGTCAGCCCCAGCATTTT. The chain combines TRBV2 with TRBJ1-5, with D possibly being TRBD1 (6 bases). The CDR3 has 13 amino acids. CDR1 is SNHLY and CDR2 is FYNNEI in the germline V gene. V was shortened by 8 bases and J by 6 bases, with 14 bases between the two germline ends.

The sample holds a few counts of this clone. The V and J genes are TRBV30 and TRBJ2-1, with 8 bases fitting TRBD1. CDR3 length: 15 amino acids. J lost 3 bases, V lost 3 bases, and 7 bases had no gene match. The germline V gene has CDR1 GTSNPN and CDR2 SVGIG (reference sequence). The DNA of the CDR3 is TGTGCCTGGAGACCTCAGGGGGCCGGCTACAATGAGCAGTTCTTC. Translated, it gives CAWRPQGAGYNEQFF.

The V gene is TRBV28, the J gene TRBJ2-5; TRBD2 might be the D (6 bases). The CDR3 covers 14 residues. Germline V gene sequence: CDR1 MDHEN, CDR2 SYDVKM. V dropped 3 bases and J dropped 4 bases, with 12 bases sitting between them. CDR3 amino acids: CASSLGGRAETQYF. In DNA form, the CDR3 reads TGTGCCAGCAGTTTGGGGGGACGGGCAGAGACCCAGTACTTC.